A selection of T cell receptor beta chains follows, all from one sample in a study of post-analysis software for immune sequencing data. TCRdb re-called the PCR reads through MiXCR, storing one row per CDR3 protein. Among about 820,000 distinct CDR3 sequences listed, roughly half were seen once. Specimen: blood. The receptors stem from a girl aged 5-17 years with multiple sclerosis. CDR3s include the opening cysteine and the closing phenylalanine or tryptophan. The D gene is left open where the match is weak. Clone size appears in some rows only: once, few, many, or a class for an expanded clone.

clone size	D gene	V gene	J gene	CDR3 protein	CDR3 DNA
few	TRBD1	TRBV2	TRBJ1-4	CASRGTGSNEKLFF	TGTGCCAGCAGGGGGACAGGGAGTAATGAAAAACTGTTTTTT
few	.	TRBV15	TRBJ2-1	CATSRDPGKSNEQFF	TGTGCCACCAGCAGAGATCCCGGCAAGTCCAATGAGCAGTTCTTC
.	.	TRBV10-3	TRBJ2-5	CATRGQIQETRYF	TGTGCCACTCGAGGACAGATCCAAGAGACCCGGTACTTC
few	.	TRBV20-1	TRBJ2-7	CSAMRGSYEQYF	TGCAGTGCAATGCGGGGAAGCTACGAGCAGTACTTC
.	TRBD1	TRBV20-1	TRBJ2-3	CSAPRQGADTQYF	TGCAGTGCCCCCAGACAGGGGGCAGATACGCAGTATTTT
few	TRBD1	TRBV7-9	TRBJ2-6	CASSWGQSSGANVLTF	TGTGCCAGCAGCTGGGGACAGTCCTCTGGGGCCAACGTCCTGACTTTC
.	.	TRBV5-1	TRBJ2-7	CASSSDSLTYEQYF	TGCGCCAGCAGCTCTGATTCCTTGACCTACGAGCAGTACTTC
.	TRBD2	TRBV7-2	TRBJ2-3	CASSSRTSGTKDTQYF	TGTGCCAGCAGCTCCCGGACTAGCGGGACGAAAGATACGCAGTATTTT
.	TRBD2	TRBV7-9	TRBJ2-7	CASSLRLAGVSEQYF	TGTGCCAGCAGCCTACGGCTAGCGGGAGTGAGCGAGCAGTACTTC
few	.	TRBV6-4	TRBJ1-1	CASSDTGTTEAFF	TGTGCCAGCAGTGACACAGGGACAACTGAAGCTTTCTTT
few	.	TRBV18	TRBJ2-5	CASSPLRGAKETQYF	TGTGCCAGCTCACCTCTACGAGGGGCAAAGGAGACCCAGTACTTC
.	.	TRBV21-1	TRBJ2-7	CASSDRQGYTQYF	TGTGCCAGCAGCGATCGACAGGGTTATACGCAGTACTTC
few	.	TRBV20-1	TRBJ2-5	CSAREGDFSIQETQYF	TGCAGTGCTAGAGAAGGGGATTTTTCCATTCAAGAGACCCAGTACTTC
few	.	TRBV9	TRBJ2-7	CASSTTGRTYEQYF	TGTGCCAGCAGTACGACCGGGAGAACGTACGAGCAGTACTTC
.	TRBD2	TRBV3-1	TRBJ2-1	CASSQLAGRDEQFF	TGTGCCAGCAGCCAACTAGCGGGAAGGGATGAGCAGTTCTTC
.	.	TRBV29-1	TRBJ1-2	CSDRTVGGYGYTF	TGCAGCGACAGGACAGTCGGCGGCTATGGCTACACCTTC
.	TRBD1	TRBV15	TRBJ1-1	CATSTWTGENTEAFF	TGTGCCACCAGCACTTGGACAGGTGAGAACACTGAAGCTTTCTTT
.	TRBD2	TRBV4-1	TRBJ2-1	CASSQGLGTAAEQFF	TGCGCCAGCAGCCAGGGACTAGGCACGGCGGCAGAGCAGTTCTTC
few	TRBD2	TRBV29-1	TRBJ2-4	CSVGTSENIQYF	TGCAGCGTGGGGACTAGCGAAAACATTCAGTACTTC
.	.	TRBV20-1	TRBJ2-7	CSARSSRDNTNEQYF	TGCAGTGCTAGATCATCCCGGGACAACACCAACGAGCAGTACTTC
.	.	TRBV29-1	TRBJ1-1	CSAPLGQANTEAFF	TGCAGCGCCCCACTCGGGCAGGCGAACACTGAAGCTTTCTTT
.	.	TRBV5-1	TRBJ2-6	CASSLAVAGANVLTF	TGCGCCAGCAGCTTGGCGGTGGCTGGGGCCAACGTCCTGACTTTC
.	.	TRBV3-1	TRBJ2-7	CASSPSLLLGNEQYF	TGTGCCAGCAGCCCCTCGCTTCTTTTGGGGAACGAGCAGTACTTC
.	.	TRBV29-1	TRBJ2-3	CSVETRHTDTQYF	TGCAGCGTTGAAACCAGGCACACAGATACGCAGTATTTT
.	.	TRBV20-1	TRBJ1-2	CSASFRVNGYTF	TGCAGTGCTAGTTTCAGGGTAAATGGCTACACCTTC
.	.	TRBV5-1	TRBJ1-5	CASSVGGQVGQPQHF	TGCGCCAGCAGCGTTGGGGGGCAGGTGGGACAGCCCCAGCATTTT
.	.	TRBV6-2/TRBV6-3	TRBJ2-1	CASSYRRSLSYNEQFF	TGTGCCAGCAGTTATCGGCGGTCCCTATCCTACAATGAGCAGTTCTTC
.	.	TRBV20-1	TRBJ2-3	CSARSRIPGPTKGDTQYF	TGCAGTGCTAGAAGTAGAATTCCGGGACCAACAAAGGGGGATACGCAGTATTTT
.	TRBD2	TRBV29-1	TRBJ2-7	CSVEPASGSRDEQYF	TGCAGCGTTGAACCCGCTAGCGGGAGCCGAGACGAGCAGTACTTC
.	.	TRBV5-1	TRBJ1-2	CASSSGPTHYGYTF	TGCGCCAGCAGCTCGGGGCCAACACACTATGGCTACACCTTC
.	TRBD2	TRBV12-3/TRBV12-4	TRBJ2-3	CASSPPSGLSTDTQYF	TGTGCCAGCAGCCCCCCTAGCGGGTTGAGCACAGATACGCAGTATTTT
.	.	TRBV3-1	TRBJ1-1	CASSLRATLNTEAFF	TGTGCCAGCAGCCTAAGAGCGACACTGAACACTGAAGCTTTCTTT
.	TRBD1	TRBV27	TRBJ2-7	CASSDGQAFYEQYF	TGTGCCAGCAGTGATGGACAGGCGTTCTACGAGCAGTACTTC
many	.	TRBV7-3	TRBJ1-2	CASSSRDGNYGYTF	TGTGCCAGCAGCTCCCGGGACGGAAACTATGGCTACACCTTC
.	TRBD1	TRBV6-1	TRBJ2-3	CASSRDRLGDTQYF	TGTGCCAGCAGTAGGGACAGGTTGGGGGATACGCAGTATTTT
.	.	TRBV6-4	TRBJ2-2	CASSDSGRANTGELFF	TGTGCCAGCAGTGACTCAGGCAGAGCGAACACCGGGGAGCTGTTTTTT
.	.	TRBV29-1	TRBJ2-2	CSVLESGGELFF	TGCAGCGTTTTAGAGTCCGGCGGGGAGCTGTTTTTT
.	.	TRBV29-1	TRBJ1-1	CSAWALNTEAFF	TGCAGCGCTTGGGCACTGAACACTGAAGCTTTCTTT
.	.	TRBV20-1	TRBJ1-6	CSARQLQGYNSPLHF	TGCAGTGCTAGACAGCTACAGGGTTATAATTCACCCCTCCACTTT
.	TRBD2	TRBV4-2	TRBJ2-4	CASSQPGLAVKAAKNIQYF	TGTGCCAGCAGCCAACCGGGACTAGCGGTGAAGGCGGCCAAAAACATTCAGTACTTC
few	TRBD2	TRBV9	TRBJ2-7	CASSGGGGTYEQYF	TGTGCCAGCAGCGGGGGGGGAGGGACCTACGAGCAGTACTTC
few	TRBD1	TRBV12-3/TRBV12-4	TRBJ1-2	CASKTGGHVGYTF	TGTGCCAGCAAAACAGGGGGCCACGTTGGCTACACCTTC
.	.	TRBV7-9	TRBJ1-2	CASSPGAGNYGYTF	TGTGCCAGCAGTCCCGGCGCAGGGAACTATGGCTACACCTTC
.	TRBD1	TRBV15	TRBJ2-5	CATSPRQGLRETQYF	TGTGCCACCAGCCCACGACAGGGGCTCCGGGAGACCCAGTACTTC
.	TRBD1	TRBV29-1	TRBJ1-2	CSVLGQGSIDYGYTF	TGCAGCGTCCTGGGACAGGGGTCTATTGACTATGGCTACACCTTC
.	TRBD2	TRBV20-1	TRBJ2-1	CSAPRLAGYSEQFF	TGCAGTGCTCCGAGACTAGCCGGGTACAGTGAGCAGTTCTTC
.	TRBD1	TRBV20-1	TRBJ1-1	CSAATLWTGKTEAFF	TGCAGTGCTGCCACGCTCTGGACAGGGAAAACTGAAGCTTTCTTT
.	TRBD2	TRBV20-1	TRBJ2-7	CSARGASGAYEQYF	TGCAGTGCTAGAGGGGCTAGCGGGGCCTACGAGCAGTACTTC
few	TRBD1	TRBV10-2	TRBJ2-7	CASSRRPSGDRTYEQYF	TGCGCCAGCAGTAGACGCCCTTCTGGGGACAGGACCTACGAGCAGTACTTC
.	.	TRBV25-1	TRBJ2-7	CASSEGGPHEQYF	TGTGCCAGCAGTGAAGGGGGACCCCACGAGCAGTACTTC
few	TRBD2	TRBV20-1	TRBJ2-1	CSAPRRGGGDEQFF	TGCAGTGCTCCCAGGCGGGGGGGCGGTGATGAGCAGTTCTTC
.	.	TRBV6-2/TRBV6-3	TRBJ2-7	CASSYRSDRYEQYF	TGTGCCAGCAGTTACCGATCGGACAGATACGAGCAGTACTTC
few	.	TRBV7-3	TRBJ2-6	CASSRMGGHSGANVLTF	TGTGCCAGCAGCCGGATGGGAGGCCACTCTGGGGCCAACGTCCTGACTTTC
few	.	TRBV2	TRBJ1-1	CASSEQGENTEAFF	TGTGCCAGCAGTGAACAAGGAGAGAACACTGAAGCTTTCTTT
.	.	TRBV20-1	TRBJ2-1	CSGGSLRTPEQFF	TGCAGTGGGGGATCTCTAAGGACTCCTGAGCAGTTCTTC